The clone carrying this TCR beta chain was seen once. This entry belongs to a study of blood T cell repertoires in COVID-19. Study-wide context: There were acute and convalescent COVID-19 samples, and they came from the United States, Italy and Spain. Nucleic acid was either cDNA or gDNA, and it came from T cells, B-cell-depleted T cells, or PBMCs.

In the authors' workflow: Estimates of nucleated cell counts were drawn from the amplification of reference gene primers. Sequencing was performed with immunoSEQ multiplex PCR; in TCRdb, only in-frame clones are kept and a portion is missing. D and trimming come from the DNA, and the V and J calls and clone size come from that table. The sample holds 56,000 or so clones, more than 80% seen once. CDR1 and CDR2 from the germline V gene are WSHSY and SAAADI. With 4 bases clipped from V and 2 bases from J, the junction kept 0 bases outside the gene matches. This CDR3 contains 14 residues. This receptor was taken from a human donor in a cohort sampled during active COVID-19. Sequencing was carried out using peripheral blood. The chain recombines TRBV10-2 with TRBJ1-5, with TRBD1 matching 9 bases. The CDR3: CASSGQGGNQPQHF. CDR3 nucleotide sequence: TGCGCCAGCAGTGGACAGGGGGGCAATCAGCCCCAGCATTTT.